Shown below are 27 T cell receptor beta chains from a single sample sequenced in a study of CD8+ T cells in alopecia areata. cDNA reverse transcribed from extracted RNA served as the sequencing template. Using immunoSEQ multiplex PCR, the repertoire was profiled, and TCRdb retains in-frame clones only, with some absent. The sample holds around 120,000 clones, about two fifths seen once. Specimen: CD4+ T cells sorted from blood. The receptors were gathered from a human donor with alopecia areata.

The genes are TRBV20-1 and TRBJ2-7; no clear D. The CDR3 spans 11 residues. Germline values: CDR1 DFQATT, CDR2 SNEGSKA (reference sequence). V was cut by 5 bases and J by 3 bases, with 8 bases left in between. The CDR3: CSAGPGYEQYF. CDR3 coding DNA: TGCAGTGCTGGGCCGGGCTACGAGCAGTACTTC.

The rearrangement joins TRBV5-4 to TRBJ2-2; 7 nucleotides align to TRBD1. V was pared by 4 bases and J by 4 bases, with 7 bases of the junction left unmatched. Germline V gene lookup returns CDR1 SGHNT and CDR2 YYREEE (reference sequence). The CDR3 totals 15 residues. The CDR3 nucleotides read TGTGCCAGCAGCAAAAGGGACAGTTTCACCGGGGAGCTGTTTTTT. Amino acids: CASSKRDSFTGELFF.

This chain joins TRBV6-1 and TRBJ2-1; 8 bases map to TRBD2. The CDR3 runs 15 residues. CDR1 is MNHNS, CDR2 SASEGT, per germline. The junction had 5 bases not matched to a gene; V was cut back by 3 bases and J by 4 bases. CDR3 amino acids: CASSEQAGVYNEQFF. In DNA form, the CDR3 reads TGTGCCAGCAGTGAGCAAGCGGGAGTTTACAATGAGCAGTTCTTC.

This chain joins TRBV30 and TRBJ2-7, with TRBD2 identical over 9 bases. CDR1 is GTSNPN, CDR2 SVGIG, per germline (reference sequence). J gave up 2 bases and V 2 bases, and 4 bases lay outside the gene matches. The CDR3 has 14 residues. In DNA, the CDR3 is TGTGCCTGGAGTTGGCCTAGCGGGACCTACGAGCAGTACTTC. This sequence encodes CAWSWPSGTYEQYF. The full variable domain, its missing parts supplied by reference TRBV30 and TRBJ2-7, is SQTIHQWPATLVQPVGSPLSLECTVEGTSNPNLYWYRQAAGRGLQLLFYSVGIGQISSEVPQNLSASRPQDRQFILSSKKLLLSDSGFYLCAWSWPSGTYEQYFGPGTRLTVT.

This clone was detected a few times. The V and J genes are TRBV7-8 and TRBJ2-2, with 8 bases lining up with TRBD1. V gave up 4 bases and J gave up 2 bases; unmatched junction bases: 6. Germline V CDR1 and CDR2: SGHVS, FQNEAQ. This CDR3 is 16 amino acids long. In DNA form, the CDR3 reads TGTGCCAGCAGCTCCCGACAGGGGACTAACACCGGGGAGCTGTTTTTT. It encodes CASSSRQGTNTGELFF.

The V call is TRBV15, the J call TRBJ1-2, with D tentatively TRBD1 (5 bases). V was clipped by 5 bases and J by 5 bases, with 12 bases between them. Germline V CDR1 and CDR2: LNHNV, YYDKDF (reference sequence). This CDR3 comprises 13 residues. CDR3 DNA sequence: TGTGCCACCAGCCTTACAGGAGATTATGGCTACACCTTC. Protein sequence: CATSLTGDYGYTF.

The J gene is TRBJ1-5, the V gene TRBV6-5; TRBD1 might be the D (5 bases). Trimming shortened V by 6 bases and J by 5 bases, and 17 bases separated the two germline ends. This CDR3 is built from 15 residues. CDR1 is MNHEY, CDR2 SVGAGI, per germline. The CDR3 loop reads CASRLDKGAYQPQHF. The CDR3 bases are TGTGCCAGCAGACTGGACAAGGGAGCATATCAGCCCCAGCATTTT.

The CDR3 coding sequence is TGCAGTGCAGTTGGGGGTCATGAGCAGTTCTTC. Amino acid sequence: CSAVGGHEQFF. V and J are TRBV20-1 and TRBJ2-1; D possibly matches TRBD1 or TRBD2 (5 bases each). This CDR3 comprises 11 residues. The V gene lost 6 bases and the J gene lost 8 bases, with 11 bases spanning the gap. In germline, CDR1 is DFQATT, CDR2 SNEGSKA (reference sequence).

The J gene is TRBJ1-4, the V gene TRBV5-1; D gene unclear. Trimming removed 4 bases from V and 5 bases from J, with 9 bases in between. This CDR3 has 13 amino acids. Germline V lookup: CDR1 SGHRS, CDR2 YFSETQ. The CDR3 DNA is TGCGCCAGCAGCCTCCGACGGAATGAAAAACTGTTTTTT. Amino acids: CASSLRRNEKLFF.

The chain uses TRBV6-6 and TRBJ2-7; 7 bases are shared with TRBD1. The CDR3 is 12 residues long. Looked up from germline, CDR1 is MNHNY and CDR2 is SVGAGI (reference sequence). J lost 7 bases, V lost 2 bases, and 2 bases had no gene match. The CDR3 DNA reads TGTGCCAGCAGTTACGACAGGGAAGAGCAGTACTTC. Its translation is CASSYDREEQYF.

In its sample, this clone was seen a few times. This sequence joins TRBV20-1 and TRBJ2-7; D perhaps matches TRBD1 (6 bases). The germline V and J ends were trimmed by 4 bases and 5 bases, with 9 bases remaining between them. The CDR3 sequence is 11 residues long. Per the germline V gene, CDR1 is DFQATT and CDR2 is SNEGSKA (reference sequence). This CDR3 is CSATRQDEQYF. The CDR3 DNA follows: TGCAGTGCTACAAGACAGGACGAGCAGTACTTC.

This clone was observed a few times. The rearrangement links TRBV29-1 to TRBJ1-5, with unresolved D. CDR3 length: 17 amino acids. CDR1 is SQVTM, CDR2 ANQGSEA, per germline. With 4 bases removed from V and 0 bases from J, the gap between germline ends came to 19 bases. This chain's CDR3 is CSVAGLGGGYSNQPQHF. CDR3 nucleotides: TGCAGCGTTGCAGGACTTGGAGGAGGTTATAGCAATCAGCCCCAGCATTTT.

This sequence joins TRBV28 and TRBJ1-1; 7 bases map to TRBD1. The CDR3 length is 13 residues. J gave up 0 bases and V 6 bases, and 1 base lay outside the gene matches. Germline lookup yields CDR1 MDHEN and CDR2 SYDVKM. CDR3 in amino acids: CASRGQMNTEAFF. CDR3 nucleotide sequence: TGTGCCAGCAGGGGACAGATGAACACTGAAGCTTTCTTT.

This clone appeared a few times. This chain connects TRBV29-1 to TRBJ2-7; 10 nucleotides agree with TRBD1. The CDR3 contains 13 residues. CDR1 and CDR2 (germline): SQVTM, ANQGSEA. With 7 bases clipped from V and 5 bases from J, the junction kept 8 bases outside the gene matches. Written as DNA, the CDR3 is TGCAGCGGGAGGGGGACAGGGGACCACGAGCAGTACTTC. Its translation: CSGRGTGDHEQYF.

The rearrangement links TRBV20-1 to TRBJ1-1, with D possibly matching TRBD1 (6 bases). V dropped 0 bases and J dropped 9 bases, with 8 bases sitting between them. The length of the CDR3 is 11 residues. CDR1 and CDR2 (germline): DFQATT, SNEGSKA (reference sequence). The CDR3 protein is CSAREDRQAFF. CDR3 sequence (DNA): TGCAGTGCTAGAGAAGACAGGCAAGCTTTCTTT.

The rearrangement links TRBV7-2 to TRBJ2-5; D is unresolved. CDR3 length equals 13 residues. Germline V gene lookup returns CDR1 SGHTA and CDR2 FQGNSA. Trimming removed 1 base at V and 8 bases at J, with 11 bases between. The CDR3 DNA sequence: TGTGCCAGCAGCTTAGACCAACGGAGAACCCAGTACTTC. Translating gives CASSLDQRRTQYF.

The rearrangement joins TRBV5-1 to TRBJ1-6; weak D call: TRBD1 (6 bases). The V gene's germline CDR1 is SGHRS and CDR2 YFSETQ. Trimming stripped 0 bases from V and 13 bases from J, with 11 bases between. The CDR3 has 13 residues. This CDR3 reads CASSLEGGRPLHF. The CDR3 nucleotides read TGCGCCAGCAGCTTGGAAGGGGGGAGGCCCCTCCACTTT.

This clone was seen more than once but under ten times. This sequence joins TRBV30 and TRBJ1-2; tentatively, D is TRBD1 (6 bases). In germline, CDR1 is GTSNPN, CDR2 SVGIG (reference sequence). The CDR3 totals 14 residues. Trimming cost V 0 bases and J 4 bases, with 12 bases left between them. DNA of the CDR3: TGTGCCTGGAGTGTTGGTCCGGGGGCCTATGGCTACACCTTC. Encoded protein: CAWSVGPGAYGYTF.

The chain has TRBV5-1 and TRBJ2-2; 9 nucleotides line up with TRBD2. The CDR3 extends over 18 amino acids. Germline V gives CDR1 SGHRS, CDR2 YFSETQ. J was trimmed by 2 bases and V by 6 bases; bases with no gene match: 14. The CDR3 DNA follows: TGCGCCAGCACCATAAGGCCAGCGGGGGGACCTAACACCGGGGAGCTGTTTTTT. This sequence encodes CASTIRPAGGPNTGELFF.

The V call is TRBV9, the J call TRBJ2-2, with 11 bases identical to TRBD2. Germline assignment: CDR1 SGDLS and CDR2 YYNGEE. The ends lost 0 bases at V and 6 bases at J; junction bases unmatched: 10. The CDR3 runs to 18 residues. CDR3 in amino acids: CASSVVAGGPLVPGELFF. In DNA form, the CDR3 reads TGTGCCAGCAGCGTAGTAGCGGGAGGGCCTCTAGTCCCCGGGGAGCTGTTTTTT. Full variable domain (missing parts from reference TRBV9 and TRBJ2-2): DSGVTQTPKHLITATGQRVTLRCSPRSGDLSVYWYQQSLDQGLQFLIQYYNGEERAKGNILERFSAQQFPDLHSELNLSSLELGDSALYFCASSVVAGGPLVPGELFFGEGSRLTVL.

J is TRBJ2-7 and V is TRBV7-2; 8 nucleotides align to TRBD2. V was clipped by 1 base and J by 6 bases; unmatched bases: 11. Per the germline V gene, CDR1 is SGHTA and CDR2 is FQGNSA. There are 16 residues in the CDR3. The CDR3 coding sequence is TGTGCCAGCAGCTTAGTCGTGCCAGCGGGAGTCCTCGAGCAGTACTTC. Translation: CASSLVVPAGVLEQYF.

The sample holds a few counts of this clone. The chain is built from TRBV7-2 and TRBJ2-2; TRBD2 is a possible D gene (6 bases). CDR3 length: 15 residues. V shed 4 bases and J shed 4 bases, with 13 bases lying between them. Germline V lookup: CDR1 SGHTA, CDR2 FQGNSA. Here the CDR3 DNA reads TGTGCCAGCAGCTCTTCGGAGGGTGGCACCGGGGAGCTGTTTTTT. Its protein is CASSSSEGGTGELFF.

The table lists this clone with a count of one. This chain connects TRBV2 to TRBJ1-2, with no clear D. Germline V lookup: CDR1 SNHLY, CDR2 FYNNEI. Between the trimmed V and J ends, which lost 5 bases and 8 bases, there was a span of 12 bases. The CDR3 totals 12 residues. The CDR3 bases are TGTGCCAGCAGTCGAGACATGGGCGGCTACACCTTC. This sequence encodes CASSRDMGGYTF.

The chain carries TRBV5-1 and TRBJ1-2; D is unresolved. Trimming removed 0 bases at V and 0 bases at J, with 9 bases between. The CDR3 covers 15 residues. The V gene's germline CDR1 is SGHRS and CDR2 YFSETQ. The CDR3 sequence is CASSLDRFSNYGYTF. The CDR3, as DNA: TGCGCCAGCAGCTTGGACCGCTTTTCTAACTATGGCTACACCTTC.

This clone was seen a few times. The CDR3 spells CSASLLYEQYF. The CDR3 nucleotides read TGCAGTGCTAGTTTGTTGTACGAGCAGTACTTC. V gene TRBV20-1 combines with J gene TRBJ2-7; D gene unclear. CDR1 and CDR2 (germline): DFQATT, SNEGSKA (reference sequence). Trimming pared 3 bases from V and 4 bases from J, leaving 7 bases between. CDR3 length: 11 residues.

This clone was seen a few times. CDR3 DNA: TGTGCCAGCAGCCAAGGAGGCGGCCTTGGGTACAATGAGCAGTTCTTC. Translated, it gives CASSQGGGLGYNEQFF. The chain joins TRBV14 to TRBJ2-1; no definite D call. Germline V gene lookup returns CDR1 SGHDN and CDR2 FVKESK. V lost 1 base and J 4 bases, leaving 14 bases between the germline ends. This CDR3 is 16 amino acids long.

The chain joins TRBV7-2 to TRBJ2-5, with a weak D call TRBD2 (6 bases). V lost 3 bases and J 5 bases, leaving 10 bases between the germline ends. Germline-derived CDR1 and CDR2 are SGHTA and FQGNSA. The CDR3 extends over 13 amino acids. The CDR3 region has the DNA TGTGCCAGCAGCTTGGACTACTCGGAGACCCAGTACTTC. Translated: CASSLDYSETQYF.